The 5 T cell receptor beta chains presented below share a single source sample, sequenced in a study of shared clonotypes between healthy human individuals. Clones were sequenced by immunoSEQ multiplex PCR, and TCRdb holds only the in-frame ones, with some missing. The table records 2 million to 2.5 million clones, roughly 90% of them present only once. Material for sequencing was naive CD4+ T cells from PBMCs. Regarding subset: CD45RA+ positively selected. Source of these receptors: a man between 18 and 35 years old in good health. Some clones in this sample may be carry-over from other donors' samples.

This chain joins TRBV11-2 and TRBJ1-2, with TRBD1 as a possible D gene (6 bases). The germline V and J ends were trimmed by 3 bases and 6 bases, with 14 bases remaining between them. Germline V CDR1 and CDR2: SGHAT, FQNNGV. The CDR3 length is 14 residues. The CDR3 sequence is CASSLSDGGNGYTF. The CDR3 nucleotides are TGTGCCAGCAGCTTGTCGGACGGGGGCAATGGCTACACCTTC.

The chain combines TRBV20-1 with TRBJ1-3; no clear D. V was trimmed by 5 bases and J by 5 bases, leaving 7 bases between them. The germline CDR1 and CDR2 sequences are DFQATT and SNEGSKA (reference sequence). CDR3 length: 11 residues. CDR3 protein: CSALSRNTIYF. As DNA, the CDR3 is TGCAGTGCTTTGTCCCGAAACACCATATATTTT.

The CDR3 protein is CASSSGGASSGNTIYF. The CDR3 coding sequence is TGTGCCAGCAGTTCAGGGGGCGCCTCCTCTGGAAACACCATATATTTT. The V gene is TRBV28, the J gene TRBJ1-3; 8 nucleotides align to TRBD1. The V gene end was trimmed by 4 bases and the J gene end by 0 bases; junction bases not matched to a gene: 5. The germline V gene encodes CDR1 MDHEN and CDR2 SYDVKM. The CDR3 consists of 16 residues.

This chain uses TRBV2 with TRBJ2-1; 8 nucleotides align to TRBD2. Trimming at V came to 6 bases and at J to 8 bases, leaving 12 bases not matched to a gene. Germline CDR1 is SNHLY and CDR2 is FYNNEI. The CDR3 spans 15 residues. The CDR3: CASSALWAGGHEQFF. DNA of the CDR3: TGTGCCAGCAGCGCCCTTTGGGCGGGGGGTCATGAGCAGTTCTTC.

In this sample, this clone turned up a few times. The same CDR3 can be traced to other DNA sequences in this sample. The chain uses TRBV5-1 and TRBJ2-5; D possibly matches TRBD1 or TRBD2 (5 bases each). The V gene lost 0 bases and the J gene lost 5 bases, with 8 bases spanning the gap. The germline CDR1 and CDR2 sequences are SGHRS and YFSETQ. The CDR3 has 13 residues. The CDR3: CASSLGGRETQYF. The DNA of the CDR3 is TGCGCCAGCAGCTTGGGGGGACGGGAGACCCAGTACTTC.